This T cell receptor (beta chain) stems from a study of T cells in Graves' hyperthyroidism and ophthalmopathy. Study observations and caveats: Most expanded thyroid clonotypes above 0.001 also appeared in blood. Separation of ophthalmopathy from stable hyperthyroidism was achieved by a 13 V-J model.

The TCR beta CDR3 regions underwent amplification using RNA transcripts as the source. HTBI primers drove first-round RT-PCR of the TCR CDR3. TCRdb re-analysed the multiplex PCR reads in MiXCR, keeping a single row per CDR3 protein. In the table there are some 510,000 distinct CDR3 sequences, around 42% of which are singletons. Trimming removed 1 base from V and 5 bases from J, with 15 bases in between. The CDR3 runs to 16 residues. CDR1 and CDR2 from the germline V gene are SGHTA and FQGNSA. For Graves' hyperthyroidism to be stable, ophthalmopathy could not progress within 18 months. This clonotype was counted only a few times. Its antigen is as yet unknown.

What was sequenced was peripheral blood or thyroid tissue (not recorded which). The rearrangement uses TRBV7-2 and TRBJ1-5; D gene uncertain. The receptor's source is a woman aged 18-29 years with Graves' hyperthyroidism. CDR3 nucleotides: TGTGCCAGCAGCTTAGACGGGTGGGGAGGCTATCAGCCCCAGCATTTT. Translated: CASSLDGWGGYQPQHF.